The 14 T cell receptor beta chains below come from one sample, sequenced in a study of graft-versus-host responses after intestinal transplantation (dated by TCRdb to the early 2020s). The library came from the immunoSEQ multiplex PCR assay. The source is immuneACCESS, and TCRdb retained only in-frame sequences with V and J called. Part of the clones is not carried over; for the studies checked, unresolved V genes explain less than half of this, and the remainder is unexplained. Here the sample has over 85,000 clones; about 94% occur a single time. The top ten hold roughly 0.17% of the sample. This sample's time point label indicates: cells obtained before transplantation from donor or recipient. Their cognate antigens are unknown. The sample was unstimulated CD4+ T cells sorted from spleen or lymph node cells, taken before transplant. These receptor sequences come from a human donor who was the organ donor for an intestinal transplant.

This clone was recorded once. The chain links TRBV7-7 to TRBJ2-1; possible D gene TRBD2, 6 bases. Germline CDR1 reads SSHAT; CDR2 reads FNYEAQ (reference sequence). The CDR3 runs 16 residues. V was cut by 4 bases and J by 4 bases, with 17 bases left in between. The CDR3, as DNA: TGTGCCAGCAGCTCCGAATACCGGACTACATACAATGAGCAGTTCTTC. This codes for CASSSEYRTTYNEQFF.

The sample holds one count of this clone. The V call is TRBV2, the J call TRBJ1-4; D not certain. This CDR3 is 15 amino acids long. Trimming removed 6 bases at V and 3 bases at J, with 14 bases between. Germline assignment: CDR1 SNHLY and CDR2 FYNNEI. CDR3 region: CASSLNGRPNEKLFF. In nucleotides, the CDR3 is TGTGCCAGCAGCCTAAACGGCCGACCTAATGAAAAACTGTTTTTT.

The rearrangement uses TRBV5-1 and TRBJ2-1, with 7 positions matching TRBD1. The V gene's germline CDR1 is SGHRS and CDR2 YFSETQ. The CDR3 has 17 residues. The ends lost 1 base at V and 3 bases at J; junction bases unmatched: 10. In nucleotides, the CDR3 is TGCGCCAGCAGCTTGACCTTAACAGGGGCGGTCTACAATGAGCAGTTCTTC. This encodes CASSLTLTGAVYNEQFF. Filled out from reference TRBV5-1 and TRBJ2-1, the complete variable domain reads KAGVTQTPRYLIKTRGQQVTLSCSPISGHRSVSWYQQTPGQGLQFLFEYFSETQRNKGNFPGRFSGRQFSNSRSEMNVSTLELGDSALYLCASSLTLTGAVYNEQFFGPGTRLTVL.

The CDR3 sequence is CASSLVLAGGLIDTQYF. The CDR3 DNA reads TGCGCCAGCAGCTTGGTTCTAGCGGGGGGGCTAATAGATACGCAGTATTTT. The V and J genes are TRBV5-1 and TRBJ2-3, with 12 bases aligning to TRBD2. V lost 0 bases, J lost 5 bases, and 7 bases stayed unmatched. Looked up from germline, CDR1 is SGHRS and CDR2 is YFSETQ. The CDR3 runs 17 residues.

This chain joins TRBV6-5 and TRBJ2-7; 8 positions match TRBD1. The CDR3 runs 14 residues. Unmatched junction bases numbered 6, after V lost 5 bases and J lost 3 bases. Per the germline V gene, CDR1 is MNHEY and CDR2 is SVGAGI. The CDR3 DNA is TGTGCCAGCAGTGCACGGACAGGGAGCTACGAGCAGTACTTC. Protein: CASSARTGSYEQYF.

The chain is built from TRBV10-3 and TRBJ2-3; TRBD1 agrees at 8 bases. Germline V gene sequence: CDR1 ENHRY, CDR2 SYGVKD. J lost 2 bases, V lost 0 bases, and 10 bases had no gene match. CDR3 length: 18 amino acids. The chain's CDR3 is CAISESIGQGSDTDTQYF. The CDR3 coding sequence is TGTGCCATCAGTGAGTCGATAGGACAGGGATCGGACACAGATACGCAGTATTTT.

This clone was counted a single time. V is TRBV7-8 and J is TRBJ1-2, with 7 bases lining up with TRBD1. The junction had 11 bases not matched to a gene; V was cut back by 1 base and J by 6 bases. This CDR3 spans 16 amino acids. The V gene's germline CDR1 is SGHVS and CDR2 FQNEAQ. The CDR3 DNA sequence: TGTGCCAGCAGCTTAGGACCACAGGGGATGGAGGATGGCTACACCTTC. It codes for CASSLGPQGMEDGYTF.

The V call is TRBV9, the J call TRBJ2-2, with D unresolved. CDR1 and CDR2 from the germline V gene are SGDLS and YYNGEE. V dropped 3 bases and J dropped 5 bases, with 11 bases sitting between them. CDR3 length equals 14 residues. CDR3 sequence (DNA): TGTGCCAGCAGCGGGGGTGTCTGGACCGGGGAGCTGTTTTTT. Translation gives CASSGGVWTGELFF.

This chain joins TRBV4-3 and TRBJ1-2; D is ambiguous. CDR3 length: 13 residues. The V end lost 1 base, the J end lost 4 bases, and 7 bases lay between the germline ends. Germline V gene sequence: CDR1 LGHNA, CDR2 YSLEER. CDR3 nucleotide sequence: TGCGCCAGCAGCCAAGTAGGCTCCTATGGCTACACCTTC. Protein sequence: CASSQVGSYGYTF.

This clone turned up a few times. The V call is TRBV5-1, the J call TRBJ1-5; D remains unclear. Germline V gene data show CDR1 as SGHRS and CDR2 as YFSETQ. Trimming stripped 2 bases from V and 8 bases from J, with 14 bases between. CDR3 length equals 14 residues. The CDR3: CASSFGSGEEPQHF. The CDR3 DNA reads as TGCGCCAGCAGCTTTGGCTCGGGCGAGGAGCCCCAGCATTTT.

The chain combines TRBV6-5 with TRBJ2-3, with 8 positions matching TRBD1. V was pared by 6 bases and J by 0 bases, with 5 bases of the junction left unmatched. This CDR3 is 15 amino acids long. The germline V gene encodes CDR1 MNHEY and CDR2 SVGAGI. The CDR3 loop reads CASSRQGTSTDTQYF. The CDR3 DNA sequence: TGTGCCAGCAGCAGACAGGGGACTAGCACAGATACGCAGTATTTT.

This clone was found once. The rearrangement uses TRBV18 and TRBJ1-1, with 7 bases lining up with TRBD1. The J segment lost 5 bases and the V segment lost 5 bases, leaving 8 bases of the junction unmatched. The germline V gene encodes CDR1 KGHSH and CDR2 LQKENI. The CDR3 has 14 amino acids. CDR3 sequence: CASSSRGGGTEAFF. Written as DNA, the CDR3 is TGTGCCAGCTCATCCAGGGGGGGAGGGACTGAAGCTTTCTTT.

This chain joins TRBV5-1 and TRBJ2-1; the match to TRBD1 covers 10 bases. Germline lookup yields CDR1 SGHRS and CDR2 YFSETQ. The CDR3 is 16 residues long. The trim removed 4 bases at V and 3 bases at J, leaving 7 bases unmatched. The CDR3 DNA sequence: TGCGCCAGCAGCCGGGAAGGACAGGGGGTCTACAATGAGCAGTTCTTC. Its protein product is CASSREGQGVYNEQFF.

V gene TRBV5-1 combines with J gene TRBJ1-2; D gene unclear. Trimming cost V 0 bases and J 3 bases, with 9 bases left between them. From germline, CDR1 is SGHRS and CDR2 YFSETQ. This CDR3 contains 14 residues. The CDR3 here is CASSLVSGHYGYTF. CDR3 in DNA: TGCGCCAGCAGCTTGGTATCCGGACACTATGGCTACACCTTC.